Sequencing of this TCR beta chain was carried out in a study of CXCR3-negative and CXCR3-positive naive CD8 T cells. Background on the study: Sequencing brought in 150 million or so TRB reads altogether, and each library got about 1.5 +/- 0.3 million. General study findings and limits: The level of CXCR3 expression partially decreased after cryopreservation; the majority of assays used fresh PBMCs. Comparison of naive CXCR3-negative and CXCR3-positive cells revealed similar TRBV-TRBJ usage, while memory cells differed. Hydrophobicity was higher for TRB CDR3s found in CXCR3-positive naive cells than in CXCR3-negative naive cells. Naive subsets had comparable surface CD5; TCR strength was inferred from TRB CDR3 properties.

UMI labels and 5' RACE were used to prepare the TRB cDNA libraries. One entry per CDR3 protein, without DNA, is what TCRdb gives after re-calling the 5' RACE reads. The listing records around 7,000 distinct CDR3 sequences. As to this clonotype: The antigen remains undetermined.

Per germline, CDR1 MGHDK and CDR2 SYGVNS. The CDR3 extends over 14 amino acids. The sequenced sample consisted of naive CXCR3+ CD8+ T cells from blood. The subset was: CD45RO-CCR7+CD27+CD95- naive CD8+ T cells expressing CXCR3 (TNR3+). The receptor comes from a human donor in good health. Some clones in this sample may be carry-over from other donors' samples. The chain has TRBV25-1 and TRBJ2-3. The CDR3 protein is CASSEGLGADTQYF.